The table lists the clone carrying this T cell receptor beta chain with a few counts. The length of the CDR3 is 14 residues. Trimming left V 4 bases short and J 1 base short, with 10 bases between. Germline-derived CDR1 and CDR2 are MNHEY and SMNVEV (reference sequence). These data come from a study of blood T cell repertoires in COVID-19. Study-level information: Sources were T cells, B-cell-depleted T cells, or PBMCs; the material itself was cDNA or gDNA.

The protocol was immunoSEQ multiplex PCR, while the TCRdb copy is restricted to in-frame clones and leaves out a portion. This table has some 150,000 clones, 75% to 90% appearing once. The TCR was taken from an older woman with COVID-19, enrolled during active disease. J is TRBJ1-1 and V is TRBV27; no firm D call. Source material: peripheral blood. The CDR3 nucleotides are TGTGCCAGCAGTTCCAAGAACAGGAACACTGAAGCTTTCTTT. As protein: CASSSKNRNTEAFF.